The 3 T cell receptor beta chains below all came from one sample that was sequenced in a study of T cells in Graves' hyperthyroidism and ophthalmopathy. Amplified regions were TCR beta CDR3 sequences from RNA transcripts. HTBI primers were used for first-round RT-PCR of the TCR CDR3. TCRdb re-derived calls from the multiplex PCR reads in MiXCR, one entry per CDR3 protein. The repertoire holds roughly 700,000 distinct CDR3 sequences, with about 18% as singletons. Sequencing was done on a sample of blood. The origin of the receptors is a man aged 50 to 60 with Graves' hyperthyroidism.

In the case of this clonotype: The CDR3 carries no conserved terminal phenylalanine or tryptophan, so it likely arises from a read error. This CDR3 is CASRDSELNFYEQYS. DNA of the CDR3: TGTGCCAGCAGGGATTCCGAACTCAACTTCTACGAGCAGTACTCC. The V gene is TRBV6-1, the J gene TRBJ2-7; D is unresolved. From germline, CDR1 is MNHNS and CDR2 SASEGT. CDR3 length: 15 residues. Trimming cost V 6 bases and J 3 bases, with 18 bases left between them.

This clonotype was recorded many times. For the CDR3, the DNA is TGTGCCTGGAGTAGAAGGGTAGGCGATTCACCCCTCCACTTT. The encoded protein is CAWSRRVGDSPLHF. The chain is built from TRBV30 and TRBJ1-6; D gene uncertain. Trimming cost V 2 bases and J 8 bases, with 13 bases left between them. This CDR3 is 14 amino acids long. Germline CDR1 reads GTSNPN; CDR2 reads SVGIG (reference sequence).

There are many counts of this clonotype. The J gene is TRBJ2-7, the V gene TRBV28, with 9 bases identical to TRBD1. CDR1 and CDR2 from the germline V gene are MDHEN and SYDVKM. Unmatched junction bases numbered 10, after V lost 6 bases and J lost 4 bases. The CDR3 has 15 residues. The DNA of the CDR3 is TGTGCCAGCAGACTTACCCGACAGGGGGGGTACGAGCAGTACTTC. Translation gives CASRLTRQGGYEQYF.